Listed below are T cell receptor beta chains from one sample, sequenced in a study of T cells expressing NK-cell markers. TCRdb reprocessed the 5' RACE reads and stores each CDR3 protein as one record, lacking DNA. The sample table sets out about 400,000 distinct CDR3 sequences. The sample taken for sequencing was blood T cells: a sorted CD56 or NKG2C T cell subset, CD4+ or CD8+ T cells, or bulk PBMC T cells (not recorded which). The receptors derive from a woman aged 45-60 years in good health. Both conserved end residues are part of each CDR3.

cdr3_aa,j_call,v_call
CASSQDRTNHGYTF,TRBJ1-2,TRBV14
CASSPVVAQETQYF,TRBJ2-5,TRBV14
CAWTGSSKDTQYF,TRBJ2-3,TRBV30
CASSYKGGYTF,TRBJ1-2,TRBV6-5
CAISESAGQGSEQFF,TRBJ2-1,TRBV10-3
CASSTYNEKLFF,TRBJ1-4,TRBV2
CAISDGGPLDTQYF,TRBJ2-3,TRBV10-3
CASSLVSALLAGDSREQYF,TRBJ2-7,TRBV7-9
CASSYSRRERDNEQFF,TRBJ2-1,TRBV6-2/TRBV6-3
CASSKATYGYTF,TRBJ1-2,TRBV12-3/TRBV12-4
CASSRGGSKGNTIYF,TRBJ1-3,TRBV25-1
CASRSMLAGGNYNEQFF,TRBJ2-1,TRBV3-1
CASKGGGRVADTQYF,TRBJ2-3,TRBV5-1
CASSSEGNTIYF,TRBJ1-3,TRBV5-1
CASSFGTRGSNEQFF,TRBJ2-1,TRBV12-3/TRBV12-4
CASSFTTGARGEQYF,TRBJ2-7,TRBV11-3
CSATSGQESDEQFF,TRBJ2-1,TRBV20-1
CATSNTGGLDGYTF,TRBJ1-2,TRBV15
CASSEEGDTQYF,TRBJ2-3,TRBV10-2
CASSLVGSGVASDTQYF,TRBJ2-3,TRBV5-1
CASSLRGLSTEAFF,TRBJ1-1,TRBV11-2
CASSLRYFTDTQYF,TRBJ2-3,TRBV28
CASSQDPSGLADTQYF,TRBJ2-3,TRBV4-1
CASSLGVRRGYEQYF,TRBJ2-7,TRBV5-6
CASSLVELQLQETQYF,TRBJ2-5,TRBV5-1
CASSLVGQTTYEQYF,TRBJ2-7,TRBV7-2
CSARQGWNTEAFF,TRBJ1-1,TRBV29-1
CASSAQLAGGGEQYF,TRBJ2-7,TRBV5-1
CASSQAFGTSGSLYNEQFF,TRBJ2-1,TRBV4-1
CAAGQRNGYTF,TRBJ1-2,TRBV6-1
CACPRSYNEQFF,TRBJ2-1,TRBV30
CASSLALRGQTKTNEKLFF,TRBJ1-4,TRBV7-8
CASSALVLSNYGYTF,TRBJ1-2,TRBV12-3/TRBV12-4
CASRLQTGWYEQYF,TRBJ2-7,TRBV27
CASSLTGRGFF,TRBJ2-1,TRBV12-3/TRBV12-4
CASSQDSTSYGYTF,TRBJ1-2,TRBV4-2
CASSPTGTQRYEQYF,TRBJ2-7,TRBV7-8
CASSQPGLARGRQYF,TRBJ2-7,TRBV4-1
CASTLGTGYYTF,TRBJ1-2,TRBV12-3/TRBV12-4
CASSITTLSYNEQFF,TRBJ2-1,TRBV4-1
CASSTRPGELFF,TRBJ2-2,TRBV5-4
CASRPLVGGSTDTQYF,TRBJ2-3,TRBV12-3/TRBV12-4
CASSPLTEKNIQYF,TRBJ2-4,TRBV5-1
CASSPGAAYEQYF,TRBJ2-7,TRBV6-5
CASSKVRSRTIAKNIQYF,TRBJ2-4,TRBV21-1
CASNPAGGTQYF,TRBJ2-5,TRBV5-6
CASMGRGGAGETQYF,TRBJ2-5,TRBV25-1
CASSLGTAPGTQYF,TRBJ2-5,TRBV5-6
CASQGGPTGSYNEQFF,TRBJ2-1,TRBV5-1
CASSFWRETNNEQFF,TRBJ2-1,TRBV12-3/TRBV12-4
CSVGIATEAFF,TRBJ1-1,TRBV29-1
CATSDFGGGLQETQYF,TRBJ2-5,TRBV24-1
CASSKWTSGSSSTDTQYF,TRBJ2-3,TRBV5-1